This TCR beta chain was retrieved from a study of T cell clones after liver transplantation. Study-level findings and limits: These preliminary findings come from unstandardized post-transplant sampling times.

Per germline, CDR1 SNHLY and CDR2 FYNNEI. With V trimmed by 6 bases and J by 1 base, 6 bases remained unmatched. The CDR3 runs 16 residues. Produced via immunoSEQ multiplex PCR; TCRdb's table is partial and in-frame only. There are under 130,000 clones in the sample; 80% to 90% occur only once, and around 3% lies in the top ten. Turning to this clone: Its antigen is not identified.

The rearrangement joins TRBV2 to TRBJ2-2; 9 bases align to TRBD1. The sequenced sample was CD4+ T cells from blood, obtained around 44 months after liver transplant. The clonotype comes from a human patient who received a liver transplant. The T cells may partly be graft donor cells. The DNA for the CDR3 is TGTGCCAGCAGAGACGGACAGGGGAGGAACACCGGGGAGCTGTTTTTT. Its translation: CASRDGQGRNTGELFF. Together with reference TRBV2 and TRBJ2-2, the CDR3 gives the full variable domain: EPEVTQTPSHQVTQMGQEVILRCVPISNHLYFYWYRQILGQKVEFLVSFYNNEISEKSEIFDDQFSVERPDGSNFTLKIRSTKLEDSAMYFCASRDGQGRNTGELFFGEGSRLTVL.